This TCR beta chain was sequenced in a study of blood T cell repertoires in COVID-19 (dated by TCRdb to 2018 to 2020). Study-wide context: The collaborator samples originated in the United States, Italy and Spain and spanned the acute and convalescent phases of COVID-19. A freely available public database, intended as a resource for researchers studying the immune response to SARS-CoV-2, is where the repertoires were released. Where available, HLA class I and class II types were obtained from metadata supplied by the sample provider rather than from assay-based typing. The dataset comprised deeply sampled blood TCRbeta repertoires from subjects exposed to, actively infected with, or recovered from COVID-19. The sample metadata nearly always contained a de-identified subject ID, COVID-19 status, age in years and sex. The material from the prospective study consisted of cDNA or gDNA derived from T cells, B-cell-depleted T cells, or PBMCs. Samples were obtained from the ongoing ImmuneRACE study (first 160 participants) and from some 1,300 subjects provided by 6 global collaborators. What the work shows at the level of the full study, not this receptor alone: Clinical and demographic metadata were provided uncurated, with the amount varying by source and participant.

Whole blood was collected in K2EDTA tubes by collaborating institutions according to the institutions' own protocols. Collaborator samples were shipped for TCRbeta analysis as frozen whole blood, isolated PBMCs, or DNA extracted from either sample type. TCRbeta CDR3 regions were amplified from genomic DNA by means of the immunoSEQ Assay, a bias-controlled multiplex PCR. The source study handled its data this way. Nucleated cell counts per sample were estimated from amplification of reference gene primers within the assay. Sequence reads were collapsed and filtered to measure the absolute abundance of every unique TCRbeta CDR3 rearrangement. Productive Simpson clonality was computed per sample as the square root of Simpson's diversity index over productive rearrangements. This immuneACCESS table, as held by TCRdb, lists in-frame sequences with V and J called but not all clones. Of the missing ones, under half trace to an unresolved V gene in checked studies; the others have no known cause. That table supplies the V and J calls and clone size; D and trimming were determined from the DNA. This sample holds nearly 350,000 clones; 65% to 85% were observed only once. Of the sample, 2.5% to 3% is held by the ten largest clones.

Only one count was recorded for this clone. The antigen it recognizes is unknown. Base quality data are lacking; no much larger clone is found one base away. The CDR3 runs 16 amino acids, cysteine and phenylalanine included. Only CDR3 DNA is held: 48 bases, read in frame from base 1. Based on the germline V gene (reference sequence), the CDR1 and CDR2 sequences are GTSNPN and SVGIG. Relative to germline, V is 3 bases shorter and J is 4 bases shorter, with 22 bases between their ends. The sequence came from a man aged 25 to 40 with active or convalescent COVID-19. Sequences were obtained from peripheral blood. This sequence uses TRBV30 and TRBJ2-7, and the D gene may be TRBD2, 5 bases matching. For the CDR3, the sequence is CAWRAALDSRGYEQYF. The DNA sequence is given as TGTGCCTGGAGAGCGGCGCTGGACTCTCGAGGGTACGAGCAGTACTTC.